A selection of T cell receptor beta chains follows, all from one sample in a study of shared T cell receptors in the human thymus. The protocol was immunoSEQ multiplex PCR, while the TCRdb copy is restricted to in-frame clones and leaves out a portion. The sample carries 450,000 to 650,000 clones, about 80% recorded once. These data were also filed under a second study, of human thymus T cells.

The sample taken for sequencing was thymocytes. The source of these receptors is a boy under two years old with a congenital heart defect. Each CDR3 is given with its conserved first and last residue. Fields, in order: D gene, clone size, J gene, V gene, CDR3 protein, CDR3 DNA. A D gene is named only where the DNA matches it firmly. Clone size is given for some rows only: seen once, a few or many times, or a class if the clone is expanded.

D gene: TRBD2
clone size: -
J gene: TRBJ2-7
V gene: TRBV14
CDR3 protein: CASSQDPRGRIYEQYF
CDR3 DNA: TGTGCCAGCAGCCAAGATCCTCGCGGGAGGATCTACGAGCAGTACTTC

D gene: -
clone size: few
J gene: TRBJ1-5
V gene: TRBV9
CDR3 protein: CASSQSERGNQPQHF
CDR3 DNA: TGTGCCAGCAGCCAAAGTGAAAGGGGTAATCAGCCCCAGCATTTT

D gene: TRBD1
clone size: -
J gene: TRBJ2-7
V gene: TRBV30
CDR3 protein: CAWVGQGSYEQYF
CDR3 DNA: TGTGCCTGGGTGGGACAGGGTTCCTACGAGCAGTACTTC

D gene: TRBD2
clone size: -
J gene: TRBJ2-7
V gene: TRBV4-3
CDR3 protein: CASSQEFVPGGSSYEQYF
CDR3 DNA: TGCGCCAGCAGCCAAGAGTTTGTCCCGGGAGGCAGCTCCTACGAGCAGTACTTC

D gene: TRBD2
clone size: -
J gene: TRBJ2-7
V gene: TRBV27
CDR3 protein: CASSDLGLAGEREQYF
CDR3 DNA: TGTGCCAGCTCCGACCTGGGACTAGCGGGAGAAAGGGAGCAGTACTTC

D gene: -
clone size: -
J gene: TRBJ1-2
V gene: TRBV5-4
CDR3 protein: CASSRGRVGRYGYTF
CDR3 DNA: TGTGCCAGCAGCCGCGGGAGGGTCGGCCGCTATGGCTACACCTTC

D gene: TRBD2
clone size: -
J gene: TRBJ2-1
V gene: TRBV30
CDR3 protein: CAWSVPLGGRVVNEQFF
CDR3 DNA: TGTGCCTGGAGTGTACCCTTGGGCGGGAGGGTCGTCAATGAGCAGTTCTTC

D gene: -
clone size: -
J gene: TRBJ2-7
V gene: TRBV7-2
CDR3 protein: CASSYPPMASASYEQYF
CDR3 DNA: TGTGCCAGCAGCTACCCCCCCATGGCTAGCGCCTCCTACGAGCAGTACTTC

D gene: TRBD1
clone size: -
J gene: TRBJ1-2
V gene: TRBV28
CDR3 protein: CANCPGTGDGYTF
CDR3 DNA: TGTGCCAACTGCCCCGGGACAGGGGATGGCTACACCTTC

D gene: -
clone size: -
J gene: TRBJ1-4
V gene: TRBV6-6
CDR3 protein: CASSRTDSNEKLFF
CDR3 DNA: TGTGCCAGCAGTCGGACGGACTCTAATGAAAAACTGTTTTTT

D gene: TRBD1
clone size: -
J gene: TRBJ1-5
V gene: TRBV27
CDR3 protein: CASRAGGAWQPQHF
CDR3 DNA: TGTGCCAGCAGGGCAGGGGGCGCGTGGCAGCCCCAGCATTTT

D gene: -
clone size: -
J gene: TRBJ2-3
V gene: TRBV30
CDR3 protein: CAWSTGRGSTDTQYF
CDR3 DNA: TGTGCCTGGAGTACCGGGAGAGGAAGCACAGATACGCAGTATTTT

D gene: -
clone size: -
J gene: TRBJ1-2
V gene: TRBV10-1
CDR3 protein: CASSESRVHGYTF
CDR3 DNA: TGCGCCAGCAGTGAGTCCAGGGTTCACGGCTACACCTTC

D gene: -
clone size: -
J gene: TRBJ1-2
V gene: TRBV4-2
CDR3 protein: CASSFRRGNYGYTF
CDR3 DNA: TGTGCCAGCAGCTTCCGCAGGGGAAACTATGGCTACACCTTC

D gene: -
clone size: -
J gene: TRBJ2-5
V gene: TRBV27
CDR3 protein: CASSLNRASYQETQYF
CDR3 DNA: TGTGCCAGCAGCCTCAACAGGGCCTCGTACCAAGAGACCCAGTACTTC

D gene: TRBD1
clone size: -
J gene: TRBJ2-7
V gene: TRBV6-5
CDR3 protein: CANDGGQGCHEQYF
CDR3 DNA: TGTGCCAATGACGGGGGACAGGGGTGTCACGAGCAGTACTTC

D gene: -
clone size: -
J gene: TRBJ2-7
V gene: TRBV27
CDR3 protein: CASSPGLGDELYEQYF
CDR3 DNA: TGTGCCAGCAGTCCCGGTTTAGGGGATGAACTCTACGAGCAGTACTTC

D gene: -
clone size: -
J gene: TRBJ1-1
V gene: TRBV11-3
CDR3 protein: CASSVKGRANTEAFF
CDR3 DNA: TGTGCCAGCAGCGTGAAGGGGAGGGCGAACACTGAAGCTTTCTTT

D gene: -
clone size: once
J gene: TRBJ1-2
V gene: TRBV6-1
CDR3 protein: CASSEEGNTF
CDR3 DNA: TGTGCCAGCAGTGAAGAGGGGAACACCTTC

D gene: -
clone size: once
J gene: TRBJ2-7
V gene: TRBV21-1
CDR3 protein: CASSKAGGDEQYF
CDR3 DNA: TGTGCCAGCAGCAAAGCCGGCGGCGACGAGCAGTACTTC

D gene: TRBD1
clone size: -
J gene: TRBJ2-7
V gene: TRBV18
CDR3 protein: CASSPRDRPPYEQYF
CDR3 DNA: TGTGCCAGCTCACCTAGGGACAGGCCCCCCTACGAGCAGTACTTC

D gene: -
clone size: -
J gene: TRBJ2-7
V gene: TRBV21-1
CDR3 protein: CASRPGQNPYEQYF
CDR3 DNA: TGTGCCAGCAGGCCGGGACAGAACCCCTACGAGCAGTACTTC

D gene: TRBD2
clone size: few
J gene: TRBJ2-3
V gene: TRBV6-5
CDR3 protein: CASSYTAGGGTDTQYF
CDR3 DNA: TGTGCCAGCAGTTACACGGCGGGAGGTGGGACAGATACGCAGTATTTT

D gene: TRBD1
clone size: -
J gene: TRBJ1-2
V gene: TRBV28
CDR3 protein: CASSLRDRAPLSYTF
CDR3 DNA: TGTGCCAGCAGTTTAAGGGACAGGGCACCACTCAGCTACACCTTC

D gene: TRBD1
clone size: -
J gene: TRBJ2-1
V gene: TRBV19
CDR3 protein: CASSMGQTFFPEQFF
CDR3 DNA: TGTGCCAGTAGTATGGGACAGACGTTCTTCCCTGAGCAGTTCTTC

D gene: TRBD1
clone size: -
J gene: TRBJ2-7
V gene: TRBV30
CDR3 protein: CAWKDSPGQGNYEQYF
CDR3 DNA: TGTGCCTGGAAGGATTCCCCGGGACAGGGAAACTACGAGCAGTACTTC

D gene: TRBD1
clone size: -
J gene: TRBJ2-2
V gene: TRBV2
CDR3 protein: CASKDSGTGNCAGELFF
CDR3 DNA: TGTGCCAGCAAAGACTCCGGGACAGGGAATTGTGCCGGGGAGCTGTTTTTT

D gene: -
clone size: few
J gene: TRBJ2-2
V gene: TRBV9
CDR3 protein: CASSPGTVGELFF
CDR3 DNA: TGTGCCAGCAGCCCAGGAACGGTCGGGGAGCTGTTTTTT

D gene: -
clone size: -
J gene: TRBJ2-5
V gene: TRBV5-6
CDR3 protein: CASSLFRGRLFGETQYF
CDR3 DNA: TGTGCCAGCAGCTTGTTCAGGGGACGACTGTTTGGAGAGACCCAGTACTTC

D gene: TRBD1
clone size: -
J gene: TRBJ2-7
V gene: TRBV5-5
CDR3 protein: CASSTPGTGIEQYF
CDR3 DNA: TGTGCCAGCAGCACCCCGGGGACAGGGATCGAGCAGTACTTC

D gene: -
clone size: once
J gene: TRBJ2-3
V gene: TRBV27
CDR3 protein: CASSLKGRRTDTQYF
CDR3 DNA: TGTGCCAGCAGCTTAAAAGGAAGGCGGACAGATACGCAGTATTTT

D gene: -
clone size: -
J gene: TRBJ1-1
V gene: TRBV7-2
CDR3 protein: CASSLSEGPNTEAFF
CDR3 DNA: TGTGCCAGCAGCTTATCGGAGGGCCCCAACACTGAAGCTTTCTTT

D gene: -
clone size: -
J gene: TRBJ1-2
V gene: TRBV27
CDR3 protein: CASSPFPPGLIYGYTF
CDR3 DNA: TGTGCCAGCAGTCCCTTCCCCCCGGGACTCATCTATGGCTACACCTTC

D gene: -
clone size: -
J gene: TRBJ1-5
V gene: TRBV28
CDR3 protein: CASSSQPPWSQPQHF
CDR3 DNA: TGTGCCAGCAGTTCACAACCCCCGTGGAGCCAGCCCCAGCATTTT

D gene: -
clone size: once
J gene: TRBJ1-4
V gene: TRBV19
CDR3 protein: CASSSEGRGGNEKLFF
CDR3 DNA: TGTGCCAGTAGTTCAGAGGGGAGGGGTGGAAATGAAAAACTGTTTTTT

D gene: -
clone size: -
J gene: TRBJ1-4
V gene: TRBV7-9
CDR3 protein: CASSLNGRGHNEKLFF
CDR3 DNA: TGTGCCAGCAGCTTAAACGGGCGGGGGCATAACGAAAAACTGTTTTTT

D gene: TRBD2
clone size: -
J gene: TRBJ2-3
V gene: TRBV30
CDR3 protein: CAWSPPGLAGSTDTQYF
CDR3 DNA: TGTGCCTGGAGTCCCCCGGGACTAGCGGGGAGCACAGATACGCAGTATTTT

D gene: TRBD2
clone size: -
J gene: TRBJ2-1
V gene: TRBV19
CDR3 protein: CASSTVTSASSYNEQFF
CDR3 DNA: TGTGCCAGTAGTACCGTGACTAGCGCCAGCTCCTACAATGAGCAGTTCTTC

D gene: TRBD2
clone size: -
J gene: TRBJ2-2
V gene: TRBV5-6
CDR3 protein: CASSFSREEYGELFF
CDR3 DNA: TGTGCCAGCAGCTTTTCCCGGGAGGAGTACGGGGAGCTGTTTTTT

D gene: -
clone size: few
J gene: TRBJ2-3
V gene: TRBV4-3
CDR3 protein: CASSQDLEVTDTQYF
CDR3 DNA: TGCGCCAGCAGCCAAGATTTGGAGGTCACAGATACGCAGTATTTT

D gene: -
clone size: -
J gene: TRBJ2-7
V gene: TRBV7-8
CDR3 protein: CASSLVSSRPYEQYF
CDR3 DNA: TGTGCCAGCAGCTTAGTCTCCTCGCGGCCCTACGAGCAGTACTTC

D gene: -
clone size: -
J gene: TRBJ1-3
V gene: TRBV9
CDR3 protein: CASSPSGSGNTIYF
CDR3 DNA: TGTGCCAGCAGCCCCAGCGGCTCGGGAAACACCATATATTTT

D gene: TRBD2
clone size: -
J gene: TRBJ2-3
V gene: TRBV7-2
CDR3 protein: CASSPWLPSGADTQYF
CDR3 DNA: TGTGCCAGCAGCCCCTGGCTCCCTAGCGGGGCAGATACGCAGTATTTT

D gene: TRBD2
clone size: -
J gene: TRBJ2-5
V gene: TRBV4-2
CDR3 protein: CASSQTGTLETSEETQYF
CDR3 DNA: TGTGCCAGCAGCCAGACCGGGACACTTGAGACTAGCGAAGAGACCCAGTACTTC

D gene: -
clone size: -
J gene: TRBJ1-5
V gene: TRBV28
CDR3 protein: CASSTNSGALFGNQPQHF
CDR3 DNA: TGTGCCAGCAGTACCAATTCAGGGGCCCTCTTCGGCAATCAGCCCCAGCATTTT

D gene: TRBD1
clone size: -
J gene: TRBJ2-5
V gene: TRBV2
CDR3 protein: CASSDPGQGSETQYF
CDR3 DNA: TGTGCCAGCAGTGACCCCGGACAGGGCAGCGAGACCCAGTACTTC

D gene: TRBD1
clone size: -
J gene: TRBJ1-1
V gene: TRBV13
CDR3 protein: CASSPSFTGGIVTEAFF
CDR3 DNA: TGTGCCAGCAGCCCCTCCTTTACAGGGGGCATTGTAACTGAAGCTTTCTTT

D gene: TRBD1
clone size: -
J gene: TRBJ2-5
V gene: TRBV5-4
CDR3 protein: CASSLPGQGRGTQYF
CDR3 DNA: TGTGCCAGCAGCTTACCGGGACAGGGGAGGGGAACCCAGTACTTC

D gene: TRBD2
clone size: -
J gene: TRBJ2-3
V gene: TRBV29-1
CDR3 protein: CSDQGQREGGTDTQYF
CDR3 DNA: TGCAGCGACCAAGGGCAGCGGGAGGGTGGCACAGATACGCAGTATTTT

D gene: -
clone size: -
J gene: TRBJ2-7
V gene: TRBV19
CDR3 protein: CASSRETLPSTLYF
CDR3 DNA: TGTGCCAGTAGTCGGGAAACGCTCCCCTCTACACTGTACTTC

D gene: TRBD1
clone size: few
J gene: TRBJ2-5
V gene: TRBV7-6
CDR3 protein: CASSGRTGVWQETQYF
CDR3 DNA: TGTGCCAGCAGCGGCCGAACAGGGGTGTGGCAAGAGACCCAGTACTTC

D gene: TRBD2
clone size: -
J gene: TRBJ2-7
V gene: TRBV30
CDR3 protein: CTWSVKWREVPYEQYF
CDR3 DNA: TGTACCTGGAGTGTTAAGTGGCGGGAGGTCCCCTACGAGCAGTACTTC

D gene: TRBD1
clone size: -
J gene: TRBJ2-2
V gene: TRBV28
CDR3 protein: CASSFAGQGQPITHTGELFF
CDR3 DNA: TGTGCCAGCAGTTTCGCGGGACAGGGGCAACCGATCACTCACACCGGGGAGCTGTTTTTT

D gene: -
clone size: -
J gene: TRBJ1-5
V gene: TRBV6-1
CDR3 protein: CASSPTYSNQPQHF
CDR3 DNA: TGTGCCAGCAGCCCTACGTATAGCAATCAGCCCCAGCATTTT

D gene: -
clone size: -
J gene: TRBJ2-7
V gene: TRBV25-1
CDR3 protein: CASSQWGSHTYEQYF
CDR3 DNA: TGTGCCAGCAGTCAATGGGGCAGTCATACCTACGAGCAGTACTTC

D gene: -
clone size: once
J gene: TRBJ1-1
V gene: TRBV7-8
CDR3 protein: CASSRVEAFF
CDR3 DNA: TGTGCCAGCAGCCGGGTGGAAGCTTTCTTT

D gene: TRBD1
clone size: -
J gene: TRBJ2-7
V gene: TRBV11-3
CDR3 protein: CASSVGQGFLYEQYF
CDR3 DNA: TGTGCCAGCAGCGTGGGACAGGGCTTCCTTTACGAGCAGTACTTC

D gene: -
clone size: -
J gene: TRBJ2-3
V gene: TRBV4-1
CDR3 protein: CASSSLYRQTDTQYF
CDR3 DNA: TGCGCCAGCAGCTCCCTCTACCGCCAAACAGATACGCAGTATTTT

D gene: TRBD1
clone size: -
J gene: TRBJ2-7
V gene: TRBV2
CDR3 protein: CASSRDRVYEQYF
CDR3 DNA: TGTGCCAGCAGTAGAGACAGGGTCTACGAGCAGTACTTC